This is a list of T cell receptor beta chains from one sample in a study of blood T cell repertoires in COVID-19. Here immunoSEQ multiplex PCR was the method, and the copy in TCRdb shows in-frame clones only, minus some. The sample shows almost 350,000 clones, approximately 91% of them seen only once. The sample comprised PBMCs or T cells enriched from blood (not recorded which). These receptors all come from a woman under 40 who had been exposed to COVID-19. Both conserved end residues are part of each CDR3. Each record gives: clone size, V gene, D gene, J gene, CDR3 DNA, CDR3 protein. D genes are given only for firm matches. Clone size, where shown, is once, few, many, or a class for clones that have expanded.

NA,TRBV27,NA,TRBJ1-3,TGTGCCAGCAGTTTTTCATCAGGAAACACCATATATTTT,CASSFSSGNTIYF
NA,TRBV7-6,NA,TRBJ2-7,TGTGCCAGCAGCTTTTCGGACAGGGAGGGCTACGAGCAGTACTTC,CASSFSDREGYEQYF
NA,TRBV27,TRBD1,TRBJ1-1,TGTGCCAGCAGTCTCGGACAGGGGGCGCGGCGGACTGAAGCTTTCTTT,CASSLGQGARRTEAFF
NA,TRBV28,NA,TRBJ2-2,TGTGCCAGCAGTGCTATGCGGGGACGGGGCACCGGGGAGCTGTTTTTT,CASSAMRGRGTGELFF
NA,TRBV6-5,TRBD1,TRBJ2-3,TGTGCCAGGAGTCGACAGGGGACCTGGGATACGCAGTATTTT,CARSRQGTWDTQYF
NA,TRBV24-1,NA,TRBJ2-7,TGTGCCACCAGTGATGCGCACGTTTACGAGCAGTACTTC,CATSDAHVYEQYF
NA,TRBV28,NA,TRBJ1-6,TGTGCCAGCAGTCAAGGACAAGGCACCTCACCCCTCCACTTT,CASSQGQGTSPLHF
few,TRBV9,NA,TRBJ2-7,TGTGCCAGCAGCGCACTGGACGGGAACTACGAGCAGTACTTC,CASSALDGNYEQYF
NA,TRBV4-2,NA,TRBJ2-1,TGTGCCAGCAGCCACTATCAGGGCCTGGGATCCTACAATGAGCAGTTCTTC,CASSHYQGLGSYNEQFF
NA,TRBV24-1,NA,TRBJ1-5,TGTGCCACCAGTGATTTAGGGAGAGATCAGCCCCAGCATTTT,CATSDLGRDQPQHF
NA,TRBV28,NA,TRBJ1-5,TGTGCCAGCAGTTTATTGGGCCGACAGGCCGCCAGGTATCAGCCCCAGCATTTT,CASSLLGRQAARYQPQHF
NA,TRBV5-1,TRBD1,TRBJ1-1,TGCGCCAGCAGCTTGGGGGGCACAGGGGCGAACACTGAAGCTTTCTTT,CASSLGGTGANTEAFF
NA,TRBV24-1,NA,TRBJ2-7,TGTGCCACCAGTGATCCCCGACTACCGTACGAGCAGTACTTC,CATSDPRLPYEQYF
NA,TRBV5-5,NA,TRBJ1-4,TGTGCCAGCAGTGCCCTCGGGACAAAAGCCGGGACTAATGAAAAACTGTTTTTT,CASSALGTKAGTNEKLFF
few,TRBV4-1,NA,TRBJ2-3,TGCGCCAGCAGCCAAGATACAGGGCGAGATACGCAGTATTTT,CASSQDTGRDTQYF
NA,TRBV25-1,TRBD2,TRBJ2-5,TGTGCCAGCAGACGAACTAGCGGGATTCAAGAGACCCAGTACTTC,CASRRTSGIQETQYF
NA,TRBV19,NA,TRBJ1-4,TGTGCCAGTAGCATCGGAGGGCCGGGGGAAGAAAAACTGTTTTTT,CASSIGGPGEEKLFF
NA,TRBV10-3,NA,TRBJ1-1,TGTGCCATCAGTGAGTCGAAACAGGAGGCTTTCTTT,CAISESKQEAFF
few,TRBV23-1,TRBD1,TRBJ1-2,TGCGCCAGCAGTCAATCTCCCTCGACAGGGGGCATTATGAAGTATGGCTACACCTTC,CASSQSPSTGGIMKYGYTF
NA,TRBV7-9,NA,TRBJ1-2,TGTGCCAGCAGCTTAGAATACAGGCGTTATGATGGCTACACCTTC,CASSLEYRRYDGYTF
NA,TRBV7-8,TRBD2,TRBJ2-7,TGTGCCAGCAGCTCCATGCTAGCGGGAGGGGAATACGAGCAGTACTTC,CASSSMLAGGEYEQYF
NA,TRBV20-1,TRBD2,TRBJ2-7,TGCAGTGCTAGTCCCGCTAGCGGGAGCGCCTACGAGCAGTACTTC,CSASPASGSAYEQYF
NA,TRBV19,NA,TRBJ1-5,TGTGCCAGTACCCTCCTTGGCAATCAGCCCCAGCATTTT,CASTLLGNQPQHF
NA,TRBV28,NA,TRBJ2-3,TGTGCCAGCAGTTCCAGTAGCGCGACTACAGATACGCAGTATTTT,CASSSSSATTDTQYF
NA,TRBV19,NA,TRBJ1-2,TGTGCCAGTCGACCGAATACAGGGCGCTGGTATGGCTACACCTTC,CASRPNTGRWYGYTF
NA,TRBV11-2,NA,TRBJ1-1,TGTGCCAGCAGCTTAGATAGGGGGACTGAAGCTTTCTTT,CASSLDRGTEAFF
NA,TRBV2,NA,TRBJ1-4,TGTGCCAGCAGTGGGAGGTTGGCCGAGCCACAATATAATGAAAAACTGTTTTTT,CASSGRLAEPQYNEKLFF
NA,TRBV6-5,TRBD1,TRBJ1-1,TGTGCCAGCACTGCCCGGGACAGGGCCACTGAAGCTTTCTTT,CASTARDRATEAFF
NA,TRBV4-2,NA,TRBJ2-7,TGTGCCAGCAGCCAAGAACAGGGATTTCGCTTGTTCGAGCAGTACTTC,CASSQEQGFRLFEQYF
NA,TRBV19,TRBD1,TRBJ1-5,TGTGCCAGCCAACAGGGGTCCCAGCCCCAGCATTTT,CASQQGSQPQHF
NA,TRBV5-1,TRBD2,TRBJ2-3,TGCGCCAGCAGCCCTTTCCGGACTAGCGGGACTAGCACAGATACGCAGTATTTT,CASSPFRTSGTSTDTQYF
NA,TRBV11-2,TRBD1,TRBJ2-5,TGTGCCAGCAGTTTTACCGACAGGGTTCTCCCAGAGACCCAGTACTTC,CASSFTDRVLPETQYF
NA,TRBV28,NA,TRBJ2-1,TGTGCCAGCAGGGAAGCGGCCACCTACAATGAGCAGTTCTTC,CASREAATYNEQFF
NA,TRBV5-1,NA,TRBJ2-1,TGCGCCAGCAGCCCCCGCCGACAGAGCTCCTACAATGAGCAGTTCTTC,CASSPRRQSSYNEQFF
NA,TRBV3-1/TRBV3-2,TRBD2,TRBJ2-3,TGTGCCAGCAGCCAAGAAAACCTAGCGGGATTAACAGATACGCAGTATTTT,CASSQENLAGLTDTQYF
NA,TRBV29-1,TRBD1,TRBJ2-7,TGCAGCGTTGAACAAGACAGGGCCAGCTACGAGCAGTACTTC,CSVEQDRASYEQYF
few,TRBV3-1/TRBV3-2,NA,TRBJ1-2,TGTGCCAGCAGCCAATTGGGCCAAGAGGGCTACACCTTC,CASSQLGQEGYTF
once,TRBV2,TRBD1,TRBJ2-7,TGTGCCAGCCTGCAGGGGGCGGCCTACGAGCAGTACTTC,CASLQGAAYEQYF
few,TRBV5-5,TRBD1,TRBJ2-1,TGTGCCAGCAGCTCGACAGGGGGCGCGTTCTACAATGAGCAGTTCTTC,CASSSTGGAFYNEQFF
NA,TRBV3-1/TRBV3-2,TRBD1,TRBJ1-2,TGTGCCAGCAGCCAAGGCACAGGGGCCACTAACTATGGCTACACCTTC,CASSQGTGATNYGYTF
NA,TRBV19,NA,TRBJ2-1,TGTGCCAGTAGTATGAGGAGGGGTGGGGAGCAGTTCTTC,CASSMRRGGEQFF
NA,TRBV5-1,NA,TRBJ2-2,TGCGCCAGCGGGTTAGGGGCGGCGGAGCTGTTTTTT,CASGLGAAELFF
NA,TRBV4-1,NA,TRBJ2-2,TGCGCCAGCAGCCTTATTACAGGAGTTACAAACACCGGGGAGCTGTTTTTT,CASSLITGVTNTGELFF
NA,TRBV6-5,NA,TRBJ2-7,TGTGCCTCCGCGGGAATCTACGAGCAGTACTTC,CASAGIYEQYF
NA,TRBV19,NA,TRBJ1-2,TGTGCCAGTAGTATAGGGGCAACTAACTATGGCTACACCTTC,CASSIGATNYGYTF
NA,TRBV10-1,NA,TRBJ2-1,TGCGCCAGCAGTGACGTACTAGTGGGCAATGAGCAGTTCTTC,CASSDVLVGNEQFF
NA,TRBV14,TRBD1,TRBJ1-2,TGTGCCAGCAGTCGGGACAGGTTCTATGGCTACACCTTC,CASSRDRFYGYTF
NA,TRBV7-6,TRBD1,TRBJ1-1,TGTGCCAGCAGCCCCGGGACAGGGGGTCGTTGGACTGAAGCTTTCTTT,CASSPGTGGRWTEAFF
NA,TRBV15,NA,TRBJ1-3,TGTGCCACCAGCAGTTCGGCCGGGAGCTCTGGAAACACCATATATTTT,CATSSSAGSSGNTIYF
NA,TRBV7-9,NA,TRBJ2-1,TGTGCCAGCAGCTTAGTAGGGCTAGCGAGATTGAATGAGCAGTTCTTC,CASSLVGLARLNEQFF
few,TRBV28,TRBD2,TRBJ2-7,TGTGCCAGCAGTTTTAAGGCTAGCGGTATTTCCTCCTACGAGCAGTACTTC,CASSFKASGISSYEQYF
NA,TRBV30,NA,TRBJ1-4,TGTGCCTGGAGCGCCAAGGAGACAACTAATGAAAAACTGTTTTTT,CAWSAKETTNEKLFF
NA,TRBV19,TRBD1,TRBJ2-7,TGTGCCAGTAGTATACAGGGGGCGGGATCCTACGAGCAGTACTTC,CASSIQGAGSYEQYF
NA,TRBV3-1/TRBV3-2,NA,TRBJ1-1,TGTGCCAGCTCAGTAATGAACACTGAAGCTTTCTTT,CASSVMNTEAFF